What follows are 29 T cell receptor beta chains derived from one specimen sequenced in a study of T cell responses to AZD1222 COVID-19 vaccine. Using immunoSEQ multiplex PCR, the repertoire was profiled, and TCRdb retains in-frame clones only, with some absent. The sample contains over 150,000 clones, approximately 92% of which appear only once. The specimen comprised peripheral blood, sampled on day 0 of AZD1222 vaccination. These receptors came from an adult in good health.

The chain is built from TRBV6-6 and TRBJ1-2, with TRBD1 identical over 7 bases. From germline, CDR1 is MNHNY and CDR2 SVGAGI (reference sequence). Germline trimming cut 5 bases from V and 9 bases from J; bases unmatched to any gene: 6. The CDR3 length is 12 residues. The CDR3 DNA reads TGTGCCAGCAGTAGACAGACAGGGAGCTACACCTTC. This codes for CASSRQTGSYTF.

This clone was counted between two and nine times. V is TRBV12-5 and J is TRBJ1-2; perhaps TRBD1 as D (5 bases). CDR3 length: 15 residues. Germline V lookup: CDR1 LGHNT, CDR2 FRNRAP. The ends were cut back, 0 bases at V and 12 bases at J, with 20 bases in the middle. CDR3 sequence: CASGLVSVRGSVHTF. The CDR3 bases are TGTGCTAGTGGTTTGGTTAGTGTTCGGGGGTCGGTACACACCTTC.

The chain combines TRBV19 with TRBJ1-5, with 9 bases aligning to TRBD1. V lost 5 bases to trimming and J lost 3 bases; unmatched junction nucleotides: 5. This CDR3 contains 15 residues. Germline V lookup: CDR1 LNHDA, CDR2 SQIVND (reference sequence). Here the CDR3 DNA reads TGTGCCAGTAGTCTAAGGACAGGGGTCAATCAGCCCCAGCATTTT. Translated: CASSLRTGVNQPQHF.

This chain joins TRBV7-2 and TRBJ2-1; no reliable D call. The CDR3 sequence is 14 residues long. Trimming shortened V by 2 bases and J by 7 bases, and 12 bases separated the two germline ends. CDR1 and CDR2 from the germline V gene are SGHTA and FQGNSA. Written as DNA, the CDR3 is TGTGCCAGCAGCTTATGGCCCTCTGGGAATGAGCAGTTCTTC. This translates into CASSLWPSGNEQFF.

The V call is TRBV10-3, the J call TRBJ2-1; 9 bases are a match to TRBD2. CDR3 length equals 13 residues. The J segment lost 3 bases and the V segment lost 10 bases, leaving 4 bases of the junction unmatched. Germline CDR1 ENHRY, CDR2 SYGVKD. CDR3 residues: CATKREDYNEQFF. As DNA, the CDR3 is TGTGCCACTAAGCGGGAGGACTACAATGAGCAGTTCTTC.

The chain combines TRBV27 with TRBJ1-1; 8 nucleotides align to TRBD1. Trimming removed 6 bases from V and 9 bases from J; junction bases left unmatched: 6. CDR1 is MNHEY, CDR2 SMNVEV, per germline (reference sequence). This CDR3 spans 12 amino acids. This chain's CDR3 is CASSGQGVKAFF. The CDR3 DNA follows: TGTGCCAGCAGCGGACAGGGTGTAAAAGCTTTCTTT.

The chain uses TRBV7-9 and TRBJ2-5; D unclear. V lost 1 base and J lost 0, with 3 bases in between. The CDR3 is 13 residues long. CDR1 SEHNR and CDR2 FQNEAQ come from the germline V gene (reference sequence). CDR3 protein: CASSLEYQETQYF. The CDR3 DNA sequence: TGTGCCAGCAGCTTAGAGTACCAAGAGACCCAGTACTTC. The entire variable domain, with the rest obtained from reference TRBV7-9 and TRBJ2-5, is as follows: DTGVSQNPRHKITKRGQNVTFRCDPISEHNRLYWYRQTLGQGPEFLTYFQNEAQLEKSRLLSDRFSAERPKGSFSTLEIQRTEQGDSAMYLCASSLEYQETQYFGPGTRLLVL.

V is TRBV27 and J is TRBJ1-1, with D maybe TRBD1 (5 bases). This CDR3 contains 13 residues. Per the germline V gene, CDR1 is MNHEY and CDR2 is SMNVEV (reference sequence). The V gene lost 4 bases and the J gene lost 4 bases, with 10 bases spanning the gap. Here the CDR3 reads CASSSHGGTEAFF. The CDR3 DNA sequence: TGTGCCAGCAGTTCCCACGGGGGCACTGAAGCTTTCTTT.

J is TRBJ1-2 and V is TRBV4-1, with a possible D match to TRBD1 (6 bases). The V end lost 1 base, the J end lost 4 bases, and 13 bases lay between the germline ends. Germline V gene data show CDR1 as MGHRA and CDR2 as YSYEKL. The CDR3 is 15 amino acids. DNA of the CDR3: TGCGCCAGCAGCCAAGGAGGGGGTTTAGGCTATGGCTACACCTTC. This codes for CASSQGGGLGYGYTF.

This clone occurred once. The chain has TRBV10-1 and TRBJ1-1; D not certain. Germline V gives CDR1 WNHNN, CDR2 SYGVQD (reference sequence). The length of the CDR3 is 14 residues. Trimming took 0 bases from V and 4 from J, leaving 9 bases between them. The CDR3 protein is CASSESGWGTEAFF. The DNA of the CDR3 is TGCGCCAGCAGTGAGTCGGGATGGGGCACTGAAGCTTTCTTT.

The rearrangement uses TRBV19 and TRBJ1-5, with TRBD1 as a possible D gene (6 bases). The CDR3 spans 16 residues. Germline CDR1 and CDR2: LNHDA and SQIVND (reference sequence). Trimming shortened V by 5 bases and J by 3 bases, and 17 bases separated the two germline ends. The CDR3 DNA sequence: TGTGCCAGTAGTTGGCAGGGGCGATTAGACAATCAGCCCCAGCATTTT. Translated, it gives CASSWQGRLDNQPQHF.

The chain employs TRBV7-3 and TRBJ1-1, with D uncertain. This CDR3 has 13 residues. In germline, CDR1 is SGHTA, CDR2 FQGTGA. The V gene lost 1 base and the J gene lost 1 base, with 4 bases spanning the gap. As DNA, the CDR3 is TGTGCCAGCAGCTTAAACCGGAACACTGAAGCTTTCTTT. Translated: CASSLNRNTEAFF.

This chain uses TRBV30 with TRBJ1-1; tentative D call: TRBD1 (6 bases). The ends were cut back, 6 bases at V and 11 bases at J, with 16 bases in the middle. CDR1 is GTSNPN, CDR2 SVGIG, per germline (reference sequence). This CDR3 contains 11 residues. The CDR3 DNA reads TGTGCCTGCAACAGGGACATGGGGGCTTTCTTT. Translation: CACNRDMGAFF.

The J gene is TRBJ1-5, the V gene TRBV7-2; TRBD1 agrees at 8 bases. After removal of 2 bases from V and 4 bases from J, the junction contained 4 bases not matched to a gene. The germline V gene encodes CDR1 SGHTA and CDR2 FQGNSA. The CDR3 sequence is 15 residues long. The CDR3 coding sequence is TGTGCCAGCAGCTTAAGTACAGGGGGTAATCAGCCCCAGCATTTT. Translation: CASSLSTGGNQPQHF.

The chain is built from TRBV4-2 and TRBJ1-1, with 9 bases lining up with TRBD1. The ends lost 1 base at V and 10 bases at J; junction bases unmatched: 16. This CDR3 has 17 residues. Germline V gene data show CDR1 as LGHNA and CDR2 as YNFKEQ. The CDR3 protein is CASSQGDRTGEGQRAFF. The CDR3 DNA reads TGTGCCAGCAGCCAAGGAGACCGGACAGGGGAAGGTCAGCGAGCTTTCTTT.

This clone appeared a single time. The chain combines TRBV19 with TRBJ1-2, with D perhaps matching TRBD1 (6 bases). The ends were cut back, 3 bases at V and 3 bases at J, with 8 bases in the middle. This CDR3 contains 13 residues. In germline, CDR1 is LNHDA, CDR2 SQIVND (reference sequence). The CDR3: CASSIGQHYGYTF. The CDR3 bases are TGTGCCAGTAGTATTGGACAGCACTATGGCTACACCTTC.

In the case of this clone: Other nucleotide sequences in the sample specify the same CDR3. This rearrangement joins TRBV6-1 to TRBJ1-2, with D perhaps matching TRBD1 (6 bases). Trimming cost V 2 bases and J 5 bases, with 6 bases left between them. The CDR3 contains 12 residues. CDR1 and CDR2 from the germline V gene are MNHNS and SASEGT. CDR3 DNA sequence: TGTGCCAGCAGTGAAAGGGGGTATGGCTACACCTTC. Translating gives CASSERGYGYTF.

The V gene is TRBV6-1, the J gene TRBJ2-6, with TRBD1 matching over 9 bases. The CDR3 is 21 amino acids. Losses at the gene ends were 0 bases for V and 0 bases for J; bases not matched to a gene: 12. CDR1 MNHNS and CDR2 SASEGT come from the germline V gene. CDR3: CASSEARDRGFRFSGANVLTF. The CDR3 nucleotides are TGTGCCAGCAGTGAAGCGCGCGACAGGGGGTTTCGTTTCTCTGGGGCCAACGTCCTGACTTTC.

V usage is TRBV11-2 and J usage is TRBJ2-3; D remains ambiguous. V gave up 5 bases and J gave up 4 bases, with 10 bases separating them. Germline V gives CDR1 SGHAT, CDR2 FQNNGV. This CDR3 region has 13 residues. DNA of the CDR3: TGTGCCAGCAGCACAAGCAGGTCAGATACGCAGTATTTT. The encoded protein is CASSTSRSDTQYF.

This rearrangement joins TRBV7-8 to TRBJ2-5; 7 bases line up with TRBD2. The CDR3 contains 14 residues. The trim removed 3 bases at V and 7 bases at J, leaving 8 bases unmatched. Germline CDR1 SGHVS, CDR2 FQNEAQ. The DNA of the CDR3 is TGTGCCAGCAGCTTTCGGCTAGCGGAGGGGACCCAGTACTTC. It translates to CASSFRLAEGTQYF.

V is TRBV27 and J is TRBJ2-7; D is ambiguous. This CDR3 spans 14 amino acids. V dropped 8 bases and J dropped 3 bases, with 17 bases sitting between them. The germline V gene encodes CDR1 MNHEY and CDR2 SMNVEV (reference sequence). The CDR3 region is CASRPPEPFYEQYF. The CDR3 nucleotides read TGTGCCAGCCGTCCCCCAGAACCTTTCTACGAGCAGTACTTC.

The chain is built from TRBV4-1 and TRBJ1-4, with a possible D match to TRBD1 (5 bases). CDR3 length equals 16 residues. In germline, CDR1 is MGHRA, CDR2 YSYEKL. V was clipped by 2 bases and J by 8 bases, with 18 bases between them. CDR3 protein: CASSQPTGGRQEKLFF. The CDR3 bases are TGCGCCAGCAGCCAACCAACGGGGGGACGTCAGGAAAAACTGTTTTTT.

The chain links TRBV2 to TRBJ1-4; 8 nucleotides line up with TRBD1. The length of the CDR3 is 12 residues. CDR1 and CDR2 from the germline V gene are SNHLY and FYNNEI. Trimming removed 8 bases from V and 8 bases from J; junction bases left unmatched: 4. The CDR3 DNA reads as TGTGCCAGCCACAGGGGGGGGGAAAAACTGTTTTTT. Its protein product is CASHRGGEKLFF.

The V call is TRBV18, the J call TRBJ1-4; tentatively, D is TRBD1 (5 bases). CDR3 length: 14 amino acids. The germline CDR1 and CDR2 sequences are KGHSH and LQKENI. The germline V and J ends were trimmed by 4 bases and 3 bases, with 9 bases remaining between them. CDR3 DNA: TGTGCCAGCTCACAGACAGTGCCTAATGAAAAACTGTTTTTT. Translation gives CASSQTVPNEKLFF.

The chain carries TRBV2 and TRBJ2-5, with 9 bases matching TRBD2. V shed 3 bases, J shed 5 bases, and the junction held 7 bases outside the gene matches. Per the germline V gene, CDR1 is SNHLY and CDR2 is FYNNEI. The length of the CDR3 is 15 residues. The DNA of the CDR3 is TGTGCCAGCAGTGATATAGCGGGAGTACGGGAGACCCAGTACTTC. Amino acid sequence: CASSDIAGVRETQYF.

This clone was seen a single time. The chain has TRBV18 and TRBJ2-5; D remains unclear. Deletions cut 5 bases from V and 5 bases from J, with 12 bases between. The CDR3 length is 13 residues. The germline V gene encodes CDR1 KGHSH and CDR2 LQKENI. The CDR3 bases are TGTGCCAGCTCAGCCAGGCGCGCGGAGACCCAGTACTTC. It is translated as CASSARRAETQYF.

The rearrangement links TRBV7-9 to TRBJ1-2; TRBD1 aligns across 7 bases. CDR1 SEHNR and CDR2 FQNEAQ come from the germline V gene (reference sequence). The CDR3 spans 17 residues. Trimming removed 0 bases from V and 0 bases from J; junction bases left unmatched: 7. This CDR3 is CASSLAFTGVANYGYTF. The CDR3, as DNA: TGTGCCAGCAGCTTAGCATTCACAGGGGTAGCTAACTATGGCTACACCTTC.

The chain couples TRBV2 to TRBJ2-7; 7 bases match TRBD1. Unmatched junction bases numbered 8, after V lost 10 bases and J lost 2 bases. Germline V lookup: CDR1 SNHLY, CDR2 FYNNEI. The CDR3 contains 13 residues. Here the CDR3 DNA reads TGTGCCATCACCGAGGGGGCGCCCTACGAGCAGTACTTC. This sequence encodes CAITEGAPYEQYF.

V and J are TRBV2 and TRBJ2-3; D is undetermined. The CDR3 sequence is 13 residues long. Trimming took off 8 bases at V and 2 bases at J, with 11 bases between the two ends. Per germline, CDR1 SNHLY and CDR2 FYNNEI. For the CDR3, the DNA is TGTGCCAGCCAAGGGCGGAACACAGATACGCAGTATTTT. Amino acids: CASQGRNTDTQYF.